The 30 T cell receptor beta chains below were found in one sample sequenced in a study of control samples from healthy donors and cancer patients. Repertoires were generated with immunoSEQ multiplex PCR, while TCRdb's copy carries only in-frame clones and drops some. The sample has 70,000 to 75,000 clones, over 75% seen once. Sequenced material: blood. Receptors were obtained from a woman aged 45-65 years in good health.

This chain joins TRBV19 and TRBJ1-1; 8 nucleotides line up with TRBD1. The CDR3 is 13 amino acids. V was clipped by 7 bases and J by 5 bases; unmatched bases: 6. Germline V lookup: CDR1 LNHDA, CDR2 SQIVND (reference sequence). CDR3 coding DNA: TGTGCCAGTATTAGACAGGGGCGAACTGAAGCTTTCTTT. Its protein is CASIRQGRTEAFF.

This rearrangement joins TRBV7-9 to TRBJ2-7; 9 bases are shared with TRBD1. CDR1 and CDR2 (germline): SEHNR, FQNEAQ (reference sequence). The ends lost 1 base at V and 0 bases at J; junction bases unmatched: 4. CDR3 length equals 16 residues. This chain's CDR3 is CASSLGDRESSYEQYF. CDR3 DNA sequence: TGTGCCAGCAGCTTAGGGGACAGGGAAAGCTCCTACGAGCAGTACTTC.

This clone was detected once. The chain carries TRBV28 and TRBJ1-1, with D possibly matching TRBD1 (5 bases). CDR3 length: 12 amino acids. V gave up 5 bases and J gave up 11 bases, with 15 bases separating them. Germline CDR1 is MDHEN and CDR2 is SYDVKM. The CDR3, as DNA: TGTGCCAGCAGTGAGGGGCTACGCCTTGCTTTCTTT. Protein sequence: CASSEGLRLAFF. Drawing the rest from reference TRBV28 and TRBJ1-1, the complete variable domain is DVKVTQSSRYLVKRTGEKVFLECVQDMDHENMFWYRQDPGLGLRLIYFSYDVKMKEKGDIPEGYSVSREKKERFSLILESASTNQTSMYLCASSEGLRLAFFGQGTRLTVV.

The rearrangement joins TRBV7-9 to TRBJ1-1; D perhaps matches TRBD1 (6 bases). Germline CDR1 reads SEHNR; CDR2 reads FQNEAQ (reference sequence). The V gene lost 1 base and the J gene lost 0 bases, with 6 bases spanning the gap. CDR3 length: 14 amino acids. The chain's CDR3 is CASSLGQVNTEAFF. The CDR3 nucleotides are TGTGCCAGCAGCTTAGGACAGGTGAACACTGAAGCTTTCTTT. The variable domain in full, completed from reference TRBV7-9 and TRBJ1-1, reads DTGVSQNPRHKITKRGQNVTFRCDPISEHNRLYWYRQTLGQGPEFLTYFQNEAQLEKSRLLSDRFSAERPKGSFSTLEIQRTEQGDSAMYLCASSLGQVNTEAFFGQGTRLTVV.

Comments on this clone: The identical CDR3 is also encoded by other nucleotide sequences in the sample. The gene calls are TRBV9 and TRBJ1-1; D is ambiguous. Germline V lookup: CDR1 SGDLS, CDR2 YYNGEE. CDR3 length: 14 residues. Trimming took 0 bases from V and 1 from J, leaving 7 bases between them. The CDR3 nucleotides read TGTGCCAGCAGCGTAGCTCCGGAGAACACTGAAGCTTTCTTT. Its translation is CASSVAPENTEAFF. Supplemented by reference TRBV9 and TRBJ1-1, the full variable domain reads DSGVTQTPKHLITATGQRVTLRCSPRSGDLSVYWYQQSLDQGLQFLIQYYNGEERAKGNILERFSAQQFPDLHSELNLSSLELGDSALYFCASSVAPENTEAFFGQGTRLTVV.

The J gene is TRBJ1-1, the V gene TRBV28; TRBD1 matches 11 bases. V shed 6 bases and J 6 bases; nucleotides not matched to a gene: 3. The CDR3 totals 13 residues. The germline CDR1 and CDR2 sequences are MDHEN and SYDVKM. The CDR3 DNA follows: TGTGCCAGCAGCTGGGGACAGGGGGCTGAAGCTTTCTTT. Amino acid sequence: CASSWGQGAEAFF. Complete variable domain (other parts from reference TRBV28 and TRBJ1-1): DVKVTQSSRYLVKRTGEKVFLECVQDMDHENMFWYRQDPGLGLRLIYFSYDVKMKEKGDIPEGYSVSREKKERFSLILESASTNQTSMYLCASSWGQGAEAFFGQGTRLTVV.

V and J are TRBV7-9 and TRBJ1-1; D possibly corresponds to TRBD1 (5 bases). Deletions cut 1 base from V and 8 bases from J, with 14 bases between. The CDR3 has 14 residues. CDR1 SEHNR and CDR2 FQNEAQ come from the germline V gene (reference sequence). The DNA of the CDR3 is TGTGCCAGCAGCTTAGTAGGTCGGAAGGGGGAAGCTTTCTTT. Residues: CASSLVGRKGEAFF. Drawing the rest from reference TRBV7-9 and TRBJ1-1, the complete variable domain is DTGVSQNPRHKITKRGQNVTFRCDPISEHNRLYWYRQTLGQGPEFLTYFQNEAQLEKSRLLSDRFSAERPKGSFSTLEIQRTEQGDSAMYLCASSLVGRKGEAFFGQGTRLTVV.

This rearrangement joins TRBV3-1 (or the pseudogene TRBV3-2) to TRBJ2-2, with 9 bases matching TRBD1. CDR1 is LGHDT and CDR2 is YNNKEL in the germline V gene (reference sequence). The V and J ends lost 6 bases and 3 bases, in that order; junction bases with no gene match: 2. This CDR3 comprises 14 residues. This CDR3 reads CASRRDRDTGELFF. In nucleotides, the CDR3 is TGTGCCAGCAGACGGGACAGGGACACCGGGGAGCTGTTTTTT.

The chain is built from TRBV28 and TRBJ1-1, with D unclear. This CDR3 has 13 residues. The germline V gene has CDR1 MDHEN and CDR2 SYDVKM. With 5 bases removed from V and 4 bases from J, the gap between germline ends came to 11 bases. The CDR3 sequence: CASSPSGRTEAFF. DNA of the CDR3: TGTGCCAGCAGTCCCTCCGGACGCACTGAAGCTTTCTTT.

A few counts support this clone. The chain is built from TRBV28 and TRBJ2-3, with 7 nucleotides matching TRBD2. The germline gives CDR1 MDHEN, CDR2 SYDVKM. V lost 5 bases and J lost 4; bases outside the gene matches: 6. The CDR3 has 14 residues. DNA for the CDR3: TGTGCCAGCAGTCAGACTAGCTCCCCAGATACGCAGTATTTT. Its translation is CASSQTSSPDTQYF. Full variable domain (remainder filled in from reference TRBV28 and TRBJ2-3): DVKVTQSSRYLVKRTGEKVFLECVQDMDHENMFWYRQDPGLGLRLIYFSYDVKMKEKGDIPEGYSVSREKKERFSLILESASTNQTSMYLCASSQTSSPDTQYFGPGTRLTVL.

This clone was picked up one time. This chain connects TRBV19 to TRBJ2-2, with TRBD1 identical over 7 bases. The CDR3 runs 14 residues. V gave up 7 bases and J gave up 1 base; unmatched junction bases: 3. CDR1 is LNHDA and CDR2 is SQIVND in the germline V gene (reference sequence). CDR3 amino acids: CASKGTENTGELFF. CDR3 coding DNA: TGTGCCAGTAAGGGGACAGAGAACACCGGGGAGCTGTTTTTT. Combining the CDR3 with reference TRBV19 and TRBJ2-2 gives the whole variable domain DGGITQSPKYLFRKEGQNVTLSCEQNLNHDAMYWYRQDPGQGLRLIYYSQIVNDFQKGDIAEGYSVSREKKESFPLTVTSAQKNPTAFYLCASKGTENTGELFFGEGSRLTVL.

The V call is TRBV6-5, the J call TRBJ1-1; D remains ambiguous. Deletions cut 5 bases from V and 6 bases from J, with 10 bases between. This CDR3 spans 12 amino acids. Germline V gene lookup returns CDR1 MNHEY and CDR2 SVGAGI. The CDR3 loop reads CASSIWEAEAFF. The DNA of the CDR3 is TGTGCCAGCAGTATCTGGGAGGCTGAAGCTTTCTTT.

The chain combines TRBV5-3 with TRBJ1-1; D not resolved. TRBV5-3 is an open reading frame whose function is uncertain. The CDR3 spans 14 residues. V lost 0 bases, J lost 5 bases, and 11 bases lay in between. The CDR3 here is CARSLVASGTEAFF. In DNA form, the CDR3 reads TGTGCCAGAAGCTTGGTAGCCTCCGGTACTGAAGCTTTCTTT.

The chain joins TRBV2 to TRBJ1-1; 9 bases agree with TRBD1. Germline-derived CDR1 and CDR2 are SNHLY and FYNNEI. This CDR3 is built from 15 residues. Trimming at V came to 10 bases and at J to 5 bases, leaving 14 bases not matched to a gene. The CDR3 sequence is CANCELQGAWTEAFF. CDR3 in DNA: TGTGCCAACTGTGAACTACAGGGGGCCTGGACTGAAGCTTTCTTT. Variable domain in full (rest from reference TRBV2 and TRBJ1-1): EPEVTQTPSHQVTQMGQEVILRCVPISNHLYFYWYRQILGQKVEFLVSFYNNEISEKSEIFDDQFSVERPDGSNFTLKIRSTKLEDSAMYFCANCELQGAWTEAFFGQGTRLTVV.

This chain uses TRBV2 with TRBJ1-6; D remains unclear. Trimming shortened V by 4 bases and J by 5 bases, and 9 bases separated the two germline ends. Germline V CDR1 and CDR2: SNHLY, FYNNEI. CDR3 size: 14 residues. The CDR3: CASSGGSDNSPLHF. DNA for the CDR3: TGTGCCAGCAGTGGAGGGAGCGATAATTCACCCCTCCACTTT.

CDR3 coding DNA: TGTGCCAGCAGCCGTTCCCAAGACGGGACAGATACGCAGTATTTT. Translation: CASSRSQDGTDTQYF. This rearrangement joins TRBV7-3 to TRBJ2-3; no definite D call. Trimming removed 5 bases from V and 3 bases from J, with 15 bases in between. CDR1 and CDR2 from the germline V gene are SGHTA and FQGTGA. The CDR3 extends over 15 amino acids.

The chain combines TRBV11-2 with TRBJ2-5; 8 bases line up with TRBD2. The length of the CDR3 is 18 residues. The germline V gene encodes CDR1 SGHAT and CDR2 FQNNGV. The V gene end was trimmed by 1 base and the J gene end by 6 bases; junction bases not matched to a gene: 16. For the CDR3, the DNA is TGTGCCAGCAGCTTAGTGGCGGGAGGAAGGGCCCTAGGGAAGACCCAGTACTTC. Translating it yields CASSLVAGGRALGKTQYF.

The chain couples TRBV6-5 to TRBJ2-7; possibly TRBD1 for D (6 bases). Trimming took off 7 bases at V and 0 bases at J, with 10 bases between the two ends. Germline assignment: CDR1 MNHEY and CDR2 SVGAGI. This CDR3 spans 13 amino acids. CDR3 coding DNA: TGTGCCAGCAATCCAGGGGTCTCCTACGAGCAGTACTTC. This translates into CASNPGVSYEQYF.

In its sample, this clone was seen once. This chain joins TRBV5-8 and TRBJ2-3; the match to TRBD1 covers 10 bases. The V segment lost 9 bases and the J segment 8 bases; nucleotides outside the gene matches: 18. CDR1 SGHTS and CDR2 YDEGEE come from the germline V gene. This CDR3 contains 16 residues. CDR3: CATCPGTGASGSTQYF. CDR3 coding DNA: TGTGCCACCTGTCCCGGGACAGGGGCGAGTGGGAGTACGCAGTATTTT. The variable domain in full, with the rest retrieved from reference TRBV5-8 and TRBJ2-3, is EAGVTQSPTHLIKTRGQQATLRCSPISGHTSVYWYQQALGLGLQFLLWYDEGEERNRGNFPPRFSGRQFPNYSSELNVNALELEDSALYLCATCPGTGASGSTQYFGPGTRLTVL.

The sample holds one count of this clone. The chain is built from TRBV15 and TRBJ2-7; no reliable D call. The CDR3 is 12 residues long. Trimming took off 3 bases at V and 4 bases at J, with 7 bases between the two ends. Germline V gene sequence: CDR1 LNHNV, CDR2 YYDKDF (reference sequence). The CDR3 here is CATSSLGYEQYF. CDR3 in DNA: TGTGCCACCAGCAGTTTGGGATACGAGCAGTACTTC.

CDR3 residues: CASSLRRLAGIDTQYF. CDR3 bases: TGTGCCAGCAGCTTGCGGCGTCTAGCGGGGATCGATACGCAGTATTTT. The J gene is TRBJ2-3, the V gene TRBV5-4; 9 bases map to TRBD2. Germline CDR1 is SGHNT and CDR2 is YYREEE (reference sequence). The CDR3 is 16 residues long. V dropped 1 base and J dropped 6; count of bases not matched to a gene: 9.

The chain has TRBV24-1 and TRBJ1-2, with D uncertain. The CDR3 has 12 residues. V lost 3 bases and J 3 bases, leaving 4 bases between the germline ends. The germline V gene has CDR1 KGHDR and CDR2 SFDVKD. Here the CDR3 reads CATSDRDYGYTF. Here the CDR3 DNA reads TGTGCCACCAGTGATAGAGACTATGGCTACACCTTC.

The chain links TRBV10-3 to TRBJ2-3; a possible D gene is TRBD2 (5 bases). The CDR3 has 12 amino acids. V was pared by 6 bases and J by 2 bases, with 6 bases between. Germline V gene data show CDR1 as ENHRY and CDR2 as SYGVKD. CDR3 sequence: CAIRADTDTQYF. CDR3 nucleotides: TGTGCCATCAGAGCGGACACAGATACGCAGTATTTT.

The chain joins TRBV10-2 to TRBJ1-2; D gene ambiguous. V shed 3 bases and J shed 8 bases, with 10 bases lying between them. CDR3 length equals 12 residues. Per the germline V gene, CDR1 is WSHSY and CDR2 is SAAADI. The CDR3: CASSEIPGGYTF. The CDR3 coding sequence is TGCGCCAGCAGTGAAATCCCGGGGGGCTACACCTTC.

In its sample, this clone was seen once. The chain combines TRBV7-8 with TRBJ1-1, with no clear D. Germline CDR1 is SGHVS and CDR2 is FQNEAQ. The CDR3 is made up of 13 amino acids. Trimming took off 3 bases at V and 1 base at J, with 6 bases between the two ends. CDR3 in amino acids: CASSFGKNTEAFF. In DNA form, the CDR3 reads TGTGCCAGCAGCTTTGGGAAGAACACTGAAGCTTTCTTT.

This rearrangement joins TRBV19 to TRBJ1-2, with D unresolved. This CDR3 comprises 12 residues. Germline CDR1 reads LNHDA; CDR2 reads SQIVND (reference sequence). Trimming removed 5 bases from V and 7 bases from J, with 11 bases in between. CDR3 nucleotide sequence: TGTGCCAGTAGTTTTAACAGCGGTGGCTACACCTTC. This sequence encodes CASSFNSGGYTF.

The chain is built from TRBV5-1 and TRBJ2-3; D may be TRBD2 (5 bases). In germline, CDR1 is SGHRS, CDR2 YFSETQ. V lost 0 bases and J lost 4, with 9 bases in between. The length of the CDR3 is 14 residues. CDR3 sequence (DNA): TGCGCCAGCAGCTTGGCGGGGAAGGCAGATACGCAGTATTTT. Translated, it gives CASSLAGKADTQYF.

The V call is TRBV5-1, the J call TRBJ2-1; tentatively, D is TRBD2 (5 bases). The CDR3 has 14 residues. Germline V CDR1 and CDR2: SGHRS, YFSETQ. The V end was cut by 4 bases, the J end by 2 bases, with 10 bases between. In DNA form, the CDR3 reads TGCGCCAGCAGCACGGGATCGCCCTACAATGAGCAGTTCTTC. This encodes CASSTGSPYNEQFF.

The chain recombines TRBV19 with TRBJ1-2; 11 bases are a match to TRBD1. The CDR3 is 16 residues long. The V and J ends lost 7 bases and 3 bases, in that order; junction bases with no gene match: 10. The germline V gene encodes CDR1 LNHDA and CDR2 SQIVND (reference sequence). The CDR3 is CASTPLRTGGDYGYTF. DNA for the CDR3: TGTGCCAGTACCCCACTTCGGACAGGGGGCGACTATGGCTACACCTTC.

This clone turned up a few times. The rearrangement joins TRBV18 to TRBJ1-4; 8 bases are shared with TRBD1. CDR3 length equals 18 residues. CDR1 is KGHSH, CDR2 LQKENI, per germline. V lost 2 bases to trimming and J lost 4 bases; unmatched junction nucleotides: 12. The CDR3 DNA sequence: TGTGCCAGCTCACCATTCCCCCTGACAGGGGCCTTTAATGAAAAACTGTTTTTT. This encodes CASSPFPLTGAFNEKLFF.